This record concerns one T cell receptor (beta chain) sequence. As yet, its antigen is unknown. Both 60 Vbeta primers and 13 Jbeta primers went into the PCR. TCRdb's copy holds only in-frame clones and misses some; the assay was immunoSEQ multiplex PCR. The sample includes some 180,000 clones, roughly 74% of them seen just once. The sample originates from a study of cytomegalovirus exposure and HLA in healthy donors. Study conclusions and caveats: The later analysis indicated that the majority of CMV-associated TCR beta chains appeared HLA-restricted.

From germline, CDR1 is SNHLY and CDR2 FYNNEI. This CDR3 spans 14 amino acids. This chain uses TRBV2 with TRBJ2-5; 7 bases are a match to TRBD1. The J call is in doubt because the DNA end fits TRBJ2-7 better. Sequencing used PBMCs. The receptor was isolated from a female donor in good health and CMV-seronegative. CDR3 sequence (DNA): TGTGCCAGCAGTAGAGGGGGCACCTCCTACGAGCAGTACTTC. This gives the protein CASSRGGTSYEQYF.